The T cell receptor (beta chain) described here comes from a study of Ad26.COV2.S vaccination and SARS-CoV-2 variants. Findings of the study overall: Vaccinated and placebo-treated recipients had similar non-spike TCR breadth. The breadth of spike-specific CD8+ and CD4+ T cell responses after vaccination was reportedly substantial.

The treatment: around 19 received Ad26.COV2.S at low or high dose, single or two shots; about 5 received placebo; per-sample allocation not given. Collection of samples fell on day 63 after the first vaccine or placebo injection. Assay used: immunoSEQ multiplex PCR; TCRdb lists only in-frame clones, some missing. The data hold about 350,000 clones, with around 89% observed a single time. V shed 9 bases, J shed 5 bases, and the junction held 2 bases outside the gene matches. Germline CDR1 is LNHDA and CDR2 is SQIVND (reference sequence). This CDR3 has 14 residues. A word on this clone: Its antigen is unidentified. This specimen includes other DNA sequences encoding the same CDR3.

This material consisted of peripheral blood, taken in a trial of Ad26.COV2.S vaccine versus placebo. The chain has TRBV19 and TRBJ2-2; 14 nucleotides match TRBD2. This receptor was identified in a person aged 18-60 years who received the Ad26.COV2.S COVID-19 vaccine or a placebo. The CDR3 loop reads CASRLAGGTGELFF. The CDR3 DNA is TGTGCCAGCAGACTAGCGGGAGGGACCGGGGAGCTGTTTTTT.